The 13 T cell receptor beta chains in this list originate from one sample, sequenced in a study of CD8 T cells in Susac syndrome. cDNA came from around 0.5 to 1 ug RNA primed by random hexamers. TCRdb ran MiXCR on the immunoSEQ multiplex PCR reads and lists one entry per CDR3 protein. This table has 95,000 to 150,000 distinct CDR3 sequences, approximately 93% appearing once. Material: CD8+ T cells from PBMCs. The receptor source for this set is a human donor with multiple sclerosis.

This clonotype was recorded once. The chain combines TRBV7-9 with TRBJ2-5, with a weak D call TRBD1 (6 bases). Germline-derived CDR1 and CDR2 are SEHNR and FQNEAQ (reference sequence). The CDR3 consists of 13 residues. V was shortened by 1 base and J by 5 bases, with 8 bases between the two germline ends. CDR3 DNA sequence: TGTGCCAGCAGCTTAGACAGGGAGGAGACCCAGTACTTC. Amino acid sequence: CASSLDREETQYF.

This clonotype was seen a single time. CDR3 bases: TGTGCCAGCAGCCAATTCCGGGCGGTGGGGGAGACCCAGTACTTC. This encodes CASSQFRAVGETQYF. The V call is TRBV3-1, the J call TRBJ2-5; D is undetermined. Germline lookup yields CDR1 LGHDT and CDR2 YNNKEL (reference sequence). This CDR3 has 15 residues. The germline V and J ends were trimmed by 2 bases and 5 bases, with 15 bases remaining between them.

The rearrangement links TRBV12-3 or TRBV12-4 to TRBJ2-6; 7 positions agree with TRBD1. Losses at the gene ends were 6 bases for V and 4 bases for J; bases not matched to a gene: 6. The CDR3 is 15 residues long. CDR3 sequence reads: CASSSDRAGANVLTF. The CDR3 DNA follows: TGTGCCAGCAGCTCCGACAGGGCCGGGGCCAACGTCCTGACTTTC.

CDR3 sequence: CASSLDTGGRGEKLFF. The CDR3 DNA reads as TGTGCCAGCAGTCTGGACACAGGGGGTCGCGGTGAAAAACTGTTTTTT. The rearrangement uses TRBV28 and TRBJ1-4, with TRBD1 identical over 8 bases. V dropped 5 bases and J dropped 7; count of bases not matched to a gene: 12. This CDR3 has 16 amino acids. The germline V gene encodes CDR1 MDHEN and CDR2 SYDVKM.

The genes are TRBV21-1 and TRBJ1-6; the table's D call, TRBD1, was not checked against the DNA. TRBV21-1 is shown as a pseudogene. The CDR3 totals 14 residues. CDR3 DNA: TGTGCCAGCAGCAACCGAACAGGGAATTCACCCCTCCACTTT. Translation: CASSNRTGNSPLHF.

The gene calls are TRBV29-1 and TRBJ2-3; D assignment may be TRBD1 or TRBD2 (5 bases each). Trimming took off 4 bases at V and 0 bases at J, with 17 bases between the two ends. This CDR3 is 16 amino acids long. The germline gives CDR1 SQVTM, CDR2 ANQGSEA. DNA of the CDR3: TGCAGCGTTGCCGGGCCTGATGGGGGAAGCACAGATACGCAGTATTTT. This encodes CSVAGPDGGSTDTQYF.

This clonotype was detected once. The chain carries TRBV9 and TRBJ2-1; possible D gene TRBD2, 6 bases. CDR3 length: 16 residues. V was pared by 0 bases and J by 2 bases, with 12 bases between. From germline, CDR1 is SGDLS and CDR2 YYNGEE. The CDR3 is CASSVDGRGAYNEQFF. The DNA for the CDR3 is TGTGCCAGCAGCGTAGACGGGAGAGGGGCCTACAATGAGCAGTTCTTC.

V and J are TRBV5-1 and TRBJ2-7; weak D call: TRBD1 (5 bases). Between the trimmed V and J ends, which lost 3 bases and 6 bases, there was a span of 16 bases. This CDR3 is built from 14 residues. CDR1 is SGHRS and CDR2 is YFSETQ in the germline V gene. The CDR3 loop is CASSSAGNFGEQYF. The CDR3 bases are TGCGCCAGCAGCTCAGCAGGGAATTTTGGCGAGCAGTACTTC.

V is TRBV24-1 and J is TRBJ2-1; 12 bases line up with TRBD2. CDR1 is KGHDR, CDR2 SFDVKD, per germline. V was pared by 6 bases and J by 4 bases, with 12 bases of the junction left unmatched. The CDR3 is 18 residues long. Written as DNA, the CDR3 is TGTGCCACCAGTACTACGCTAGCGGGAGGGTATAGGTACAATGAGCAGTTCTTC. Its protein product is CATSTTLAGGYRYNEQFF.

The chain is built from TRBV12-3 or TRBV12-4 and TRBJ2-2, with TRBD2 identical over 8 bases. V lost 3 bases and J lost 4; bases outside the gene matches: 4. This CDR3 spans 15 amino acids. The CDR3 DNA is TGTGCCAGCAGTTTCGGGGGGGCGGTCACCGGGGAGCTGTTTTTT. It specifies CASSFGGAVTGELFF.

The V call is TRBV29-1, the J call TRBJ2-5; D possibly corresponds to TRBD2 (6 bases). V gave up 0 bases and J gave up 4 bases, with 12 bases separating them. The germline V gene encodes CDR1 SQVTM and CDR2 ANQGSEA. The CDR3 loop spans 14 amino acids. CDR3 loop: CSVEDGGIRETQYF. The CDR3 DNA reads as TGCAGCGTTGAAGATGGGGGGATACGAGAGACCCAGTACTTC.

V and J are TRBV7-9 and TRBJ1-6; D possibly corresponds to TRBD1 (5 bases). The CDR3 runs to 16 residues. V was cut by 5 bases and J by 6 bases, with 17 bases left in between. The V gene's germline CDR1 is SEHNR and CDR2 FQNEAQ (reference sequence). The CDR3 is CASSPTGTGRNSPLHF. In DNA, the CDR3 is TGTGCCAGCAGCCCGACGGGGACGGGCCGTAATTCACCCCTCCACTTT.

The gene calls are TRBV15 and TRBJ2-5, with D perhaps being TRBD1 or TRBD2 (5 bases each). The CDR3 totals 14 residues. CDR1 and CDR2 from the germline V gene are LNHNV and YYDKDF (reference sequence). The V gene lost 5 bases and the J gene lost 4 bases, with 14 bases spanning the gap. CDR3 nucleotides: TGTGCCACCAGCGGGGCGGGTGCGGGAGAGACCCAGTACTTC. Protein sequence: CATSGAGAGETQYF.